Below, one T cell receptor beta chain is given with its context. The sample is drawn from a study of identical twins. V was pared by 8 bases and J by 6 bases, with 19 bases between. There are 14 residues in the CDR3. Germline assignment: CDR1 MNHNS and CDR2 SASEGT. Using its own MiXCR run on the 5' RACE reads, TCRdb lists one record per CDR3 protein. The sample has hundreds of thousands of distinct CDR3 sequences; roughly 9.8% are singletons. These same records also appear under a second study, on yellow fever vaccine responses in identical twins.

The receptor comes from a woman aged 18-29 years in good health. The chain couples TRBV6-1 to TRBJ1-2, with D uncertain. The sample taken for sequencing was CD8+ T cells sorted from blood. The CDR3, as DNA: TGTGCCAGCCGATATATGGGAGGGTTGAATGGCTACACCTTC. Amino acids: CASRYMGGLNGYTF.